Shown below are 6 T cell receptor beta chains from a single sample sequenced in a study of T cell repertoires in ileal Crohn's disease. Only in-frame clones appear in the TCRdb table, and some are missing; sequencing was by immunoSEQ multiplex PCR. The repertoire holds around 33,000 clones, with roughly 78% as singletons. The source material was ileal tissue. Every receptor here comes from an adult with Crohn's disease.

V gene TRBV7-2 combines with J gene TRBJ1-4, with 10 bases matching TRBD1. The CDR3 runs to 16 residues. Germline CDR1 is SGHTA and CDR2 is FQGNSA. V dropped 5 bases and J dropped 7; count of bases not matched to a gene: 10. CDR3 sequence: CASSIGPTGGGEKLFF. CDR3 nucleotides: TGTGCCAGCAGCATTGGGCCGACAGGGGGCGGTGAAAAACTGTTTTTT.

This chain uses TRBV4-2 with TRBJ2-6; D remains unclear. Germline V gene sequence: CDR1 LGHNA, CDR2 YNFKEQ. V lost 3 bases and J lost 1, with 7 bases in between. The CDR3 spans 15 residues. The chain's CDR3 is CASSHPGSGANVLTF. In nucleotides, the CDR3 is TGTGCCAGCAGCCACCCAGGATCTGGGGCCAACGTCCTGACTTTC.

This sequence joins TRBV27 and TRBJ2-7, with TRBD2 matching over 9 bases. This CDR3 spans 14 amino acids. Germline values: CDR1 MNHEY, CDR2 SMNVEV (reference sequence). V dropped 5 bases and J dropped 3; count of bases not matched to a gene: 5. CDR3 bases: TGTGCCAGCAGTGTTAGCGGGAGCTTCTACGAGCAGTACTTC. This encodes CASSVSGSFYEQYF.

J is TRBJ2-7 and V is TRBV6-1; D not resolved. CDR1 and CDR2 (germline): MNHNS, SASEGT. V was clipped by 1 base and J by 2 bases, with 12 bases between them. The CDR3 has 15 residues. The CDR3 loop reads CASSEGFDIAYEQYF. For the CDR3, the DNA is TGTGCCAGCAGTGAAGGCTTCGACATAGCCTACGAGCAGTACTTC.

This clone has only a few counts. The chain joins TRBV2 to TRBJ1-5, with no clear D. The CDR3 spans 15 residues. In germline, CDR1 is SNHLY, CDR2 FYNNEI. V lost 3 bases, J lost 0 bases, and 9 bases lay in between. CDR3 region: CASSDTRISNQPQHF. The CDR3 nucleotides read TGTGCCAGCAGTGATACCAGGATTAGCAATCAGCCCCAGCATTTT.

The V gene is TRBV7-3, the J gene TRBJ2-7; 9 bases are shared with TRBD2. Germline assignment: CDR1 SGHTA and CDR2 FQGTGA. This CDR3 contains 13 residues. J lost 5 bases, V lost 5 bases, and 4 bases had no gene match. CDR3 loop: CASSQRGDHEQYF. The CDR3 nucleotides read TGTGCCAGCAGCCAGCGGGGGGATCACGAGCAGTACTTC.